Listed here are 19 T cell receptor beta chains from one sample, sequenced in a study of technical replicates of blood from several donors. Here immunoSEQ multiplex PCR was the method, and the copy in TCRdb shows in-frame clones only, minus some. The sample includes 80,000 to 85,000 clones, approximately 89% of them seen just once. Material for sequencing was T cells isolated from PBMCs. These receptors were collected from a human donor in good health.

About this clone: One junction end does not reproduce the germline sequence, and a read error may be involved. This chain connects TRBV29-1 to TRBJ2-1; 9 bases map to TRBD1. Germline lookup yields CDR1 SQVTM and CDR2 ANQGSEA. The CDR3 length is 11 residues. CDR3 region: CSVERGTGSVF. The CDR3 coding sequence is TGCAGCGTTGAAAGAGGGACAGGGTCAGTCTTC.

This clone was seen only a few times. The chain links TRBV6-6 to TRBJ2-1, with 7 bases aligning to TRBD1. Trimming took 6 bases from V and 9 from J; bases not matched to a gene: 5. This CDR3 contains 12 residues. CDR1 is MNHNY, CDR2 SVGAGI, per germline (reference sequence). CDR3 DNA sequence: TGTGCCAGCAGCAAGACAGGGTTTGAGCAGTTCTTC. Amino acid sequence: CASSKTGFEQFF.

This chain's CDR3 is CASSPQGRVSPLHF. The CDR3 coding sequence is TGTGCCAGTAGTCCCCAGGGGCGGGTTTCACCCCTCCACTTT. The chain joins TRBV19 to TRBJ1-6, with D tentatively TRBD1 (6 bases). Germline CDR1 is LNHDA and CDR2 is SQIVND (reference sequence). The CDR3 runs to 14 residues. V dropped 5 bases and J dropped 9 bases, with 14 bases sitting between them.

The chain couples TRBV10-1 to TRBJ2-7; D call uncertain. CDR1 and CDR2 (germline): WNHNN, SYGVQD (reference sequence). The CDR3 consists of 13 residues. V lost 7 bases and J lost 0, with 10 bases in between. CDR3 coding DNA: TGCGCCAGCAACCGCATTAGCTCCTACGAGCAGTACTTC. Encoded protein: CASNRISSYEQYF.

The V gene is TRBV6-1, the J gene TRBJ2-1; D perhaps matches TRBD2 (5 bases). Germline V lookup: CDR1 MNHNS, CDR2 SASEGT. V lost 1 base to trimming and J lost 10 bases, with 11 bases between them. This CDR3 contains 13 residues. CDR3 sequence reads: CASSEVITGEQFF. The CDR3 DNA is TGTGCCAGCAGTGAAGTTATAACGGGAGAGCAGTTCTTC.

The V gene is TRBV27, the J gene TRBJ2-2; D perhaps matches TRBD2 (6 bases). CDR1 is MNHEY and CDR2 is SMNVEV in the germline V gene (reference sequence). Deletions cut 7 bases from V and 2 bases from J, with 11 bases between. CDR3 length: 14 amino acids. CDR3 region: CASKKAGNTGELFF. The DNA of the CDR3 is TGTGCCAGCAAAAAAGCGGGTAACACCGGGGAGCTGTTTTTT.

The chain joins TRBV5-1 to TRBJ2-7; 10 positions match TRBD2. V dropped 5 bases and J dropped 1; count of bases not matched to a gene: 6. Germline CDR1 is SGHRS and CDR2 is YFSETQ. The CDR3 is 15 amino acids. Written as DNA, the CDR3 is TGCGCCAGCAGAACCGGGACTAGCGTATCCTACGAGCAGTACTTC. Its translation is CASRTGTSVSYEQYF.

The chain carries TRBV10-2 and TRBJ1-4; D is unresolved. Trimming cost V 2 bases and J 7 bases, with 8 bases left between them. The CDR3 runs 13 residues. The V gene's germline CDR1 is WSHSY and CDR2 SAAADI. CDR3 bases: TGCGCCAGCAGTGAGGTACTCGGTGAAAAACTGTTTTTT. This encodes CASSEVLGEKLFF.

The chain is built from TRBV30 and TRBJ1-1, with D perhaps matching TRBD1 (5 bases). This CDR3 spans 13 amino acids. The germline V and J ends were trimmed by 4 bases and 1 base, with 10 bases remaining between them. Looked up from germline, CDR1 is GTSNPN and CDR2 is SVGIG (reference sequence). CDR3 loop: CAWNAGQNTEAFF. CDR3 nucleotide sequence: TGTGCCTGGAACGCAGGGCAGAACACTGAAGCTTTCTTT.

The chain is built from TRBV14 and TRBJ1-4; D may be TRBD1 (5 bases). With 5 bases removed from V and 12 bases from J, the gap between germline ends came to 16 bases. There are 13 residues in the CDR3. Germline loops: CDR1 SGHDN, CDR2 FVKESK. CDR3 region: CASSAGGTGELFF. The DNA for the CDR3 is TGTGCCAGCAGCGCGGGAGGGACGGGCGAACTGTTTTTT.

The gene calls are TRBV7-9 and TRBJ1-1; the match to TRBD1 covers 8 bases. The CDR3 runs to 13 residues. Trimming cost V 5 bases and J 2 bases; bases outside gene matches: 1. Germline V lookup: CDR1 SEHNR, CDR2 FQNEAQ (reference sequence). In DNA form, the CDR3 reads TGTGCCAGCAGCGGACAGGGTAACACTGAAGCTTTCTTT. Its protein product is CASSGQGNTEAFF. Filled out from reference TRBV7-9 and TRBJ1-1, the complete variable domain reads DTGVSQNPRHKITKRGQNVTFRCDPISEHNRLYWYRQTLGQGPEFLTYFQNEAQLEKSRLLSDRFSAERPKGSFSTLEIQRTEQGDSAMYLCASSGQGNTEAFFGQGTRLTVV.

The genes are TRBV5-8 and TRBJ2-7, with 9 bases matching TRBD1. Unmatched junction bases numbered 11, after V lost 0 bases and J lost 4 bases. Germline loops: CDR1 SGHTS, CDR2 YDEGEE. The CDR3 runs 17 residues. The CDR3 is CASSLGTGALLAYEQYF. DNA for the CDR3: TGTGCCAGCAGCTTGGGGACAGGGGCCCTACTAGCGTACGAGCAGTACTTC.

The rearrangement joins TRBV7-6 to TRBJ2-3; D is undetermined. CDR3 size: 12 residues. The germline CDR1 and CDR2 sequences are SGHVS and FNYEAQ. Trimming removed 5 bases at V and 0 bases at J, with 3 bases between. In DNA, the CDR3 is TGTGCCAGCAGCCAAAGCACAGATACGCAGTATTTT. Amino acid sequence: CASSQSTDTQYF.

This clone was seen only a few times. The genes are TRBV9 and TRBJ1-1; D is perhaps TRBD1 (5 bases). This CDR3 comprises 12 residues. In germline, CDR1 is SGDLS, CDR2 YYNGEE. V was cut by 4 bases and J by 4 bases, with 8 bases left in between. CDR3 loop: CASSSRGTEAFF. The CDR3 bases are TGTGCCAGCAGCTCTAGGGGCACTGAAGCTTTCTTT.

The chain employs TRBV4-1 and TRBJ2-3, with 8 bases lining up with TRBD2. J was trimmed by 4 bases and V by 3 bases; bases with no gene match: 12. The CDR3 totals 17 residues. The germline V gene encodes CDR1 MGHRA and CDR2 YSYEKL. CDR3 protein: CASSHLGTGGPADTQYF. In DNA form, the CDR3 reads TGCGCCAGCAGCCACCTGGGGACGGGAGGGCCGGCAGATACGCAGTATTTT.

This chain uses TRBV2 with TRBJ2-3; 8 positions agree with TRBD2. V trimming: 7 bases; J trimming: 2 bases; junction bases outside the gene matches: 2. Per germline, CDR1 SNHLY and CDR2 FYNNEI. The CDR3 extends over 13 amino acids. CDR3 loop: CASISGNTDTQYF. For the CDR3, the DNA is TGTGCCAGCATTAGCGGGAACACAGATACGCAGTATTTT.

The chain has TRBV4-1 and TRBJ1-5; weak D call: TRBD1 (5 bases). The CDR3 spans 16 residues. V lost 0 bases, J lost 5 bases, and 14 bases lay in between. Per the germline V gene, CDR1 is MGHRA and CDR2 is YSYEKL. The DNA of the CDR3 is TGCGCCAGCAGCCAAGATTCTCAGTGGGGGGATCAGCCCCAGCATTTT. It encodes CASSQDSQWGDQPQHF.

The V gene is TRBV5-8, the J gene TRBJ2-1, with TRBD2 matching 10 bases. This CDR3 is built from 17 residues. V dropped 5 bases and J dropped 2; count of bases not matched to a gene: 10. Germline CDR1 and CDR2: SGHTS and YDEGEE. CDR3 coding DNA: TGTGCCAGCAGTGTGACTAGCGGGTATTCCGCCTACAATGAGCAGTTCTTC. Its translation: CASSVTSGYSAYNEQFF.

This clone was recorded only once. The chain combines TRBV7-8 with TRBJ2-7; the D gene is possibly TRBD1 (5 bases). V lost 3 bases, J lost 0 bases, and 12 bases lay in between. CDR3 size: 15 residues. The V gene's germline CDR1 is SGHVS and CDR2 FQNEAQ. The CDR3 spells CASSLAVGASYEQYF. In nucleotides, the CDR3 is TGTGCCAGCAGCTTGGCCGTTGGGGCCTCCTACGAGCAGTACTTC.